This paragraph reports one T cell receptor beta chain. Unmatched junction bases numbered 6, after V lost 11 bases and J lost 0 bases. Germline V lookup: CDR1 ENHRY, CDR2 SYGVKD. The CDR3 has 13 amino acids. Sequencing was performed with immunoSEQ multiplex PCR; in TCRdb, only in-frame clones are kept and a portion is missing. Among approximately 2.4 million clones, under 97% were seen once, and the ten largest hold less than 0.15%. The sample belongs to a study of shared clonotypes between healthy human individuals. The sequence derives from a man aged 18 to 30 in good health. Sequencing was performed on naive CD4+ T cells sorted from blood. Subset given: CD45RA+ positively selected. The chain is built from TRBV10-3 and TRBJ1-1; 7 bases map to TRBD1. CDR3 nucleotide sequence: TGTGCCGCCCGACAGGGCTTGAACACTGAAGCTTTCTTT. Its protein product is CAARQGLNTEAFF.